One and the same sample provided the 6 T cell receptor beta chains below, sequenced in a study of control samples from healthy donors and cancer patients. Data came from immunoSEQ multiplex PCR; TCRdb stores just in-frame clones and leaves some out. The sample yields roughly 100,000 clones, around nine tenths seen once. The source material was blood. These receptor sequences come from a man aged 25 to 40 in good health.

The chain employs TRBV5-6 and TRBJ2-3; the D gene is possibly TRBD1 (5 bases). V lost 4 bases and J 3 bases, leaving 18 bases between the germline ends. Germline V gives CDR1 SGHDT, CDR2 YYEEEE. The CDR3 totals 16 residues. The CDR3 protein is CASSPAGRVITDTQYF. The CDR3 nucleotides are TGTGCCAGCAGCCCAGCAGGGCGAGTGATTACAGATACGCAGTATTTT.

The genes are TRBV19 and TRBJ1-5; the match to TRBD1 covers 10 bases. CDR1 and CDR2 (germline): LNHDA, SQIVND (reference sequence). The CDR3 extends over 15 amino acids. V shed 7 bases and J 3 bases; nucleotides not matched to a gene: 6. In nucleotides, the CDR3 is TGTGCCAGTACCCCGACAGGGGGCAACAATCAGCCCCAGCATTTT. This sequence encodes CASTPTGGNNQPQHF.

In its sample, this clone was seen once. The chain employs TRBV18 and TRBJ2-1, with 7 bases identical to TRBD1. This CDR3 spans 13 amino acids. The V segment lost 0 bases and the J segment 10 bases; nucleotides outside the gene matches: 3. The V gene's germline CDR1 is KGHSH and CDR2 LQKENI. CDR3 sequence: CASSPPTGIEQFF. The CDR3, as DNA: TGTGCCAGCTCACCACCGACAGGGATCGAGCAGTTCTTC.

The rearrangement links TRBV4-1 to TRBJ1-5, with D maybe TRBD1 (6 bases). Germline lookup yields CDR1 MGHRA and CDR2 YSYEKL. The length of the CDR3 is 18 residues. V was pared by 4 bases and J by 1 base, with 20 bases between. The CDR3: CASSPRTELALSNQPQHF. In nucleotides, the CDR3 is TGCGCCAGCAGCCCACGGACAGAACTTGCTTTAAGCAATCAGCCCCAGCATTTT.

The V gene is TRBV2, the J gene TRBJ2-5; D is unclear. The CDR3 is made up of 13 amino acids. Trimming took off 6 bases at V and 5 bases at J, with 13 bases between the two ends. Germline loops: CDR1 SNHLY, CDR2 FYNNEI. The CDR3 nucleotides read TGTGCCAGCAGAAGAACCCCACAGGAGACCCAGTACTTC. This encodes CASRRTPQETQYF. The whole variable domain, remainder taken from reference TRBV2 and TRBJ2-5, is EPEVTQTPSHQVTQMGQEVILRCVPISNHLYFYWYRQILGQKVEFLVSFYNNEISEKSEIFDDQFSVERPDGSNFTLKIRSTKLEDSAMYFCASRRTPQETQYFGPGTRLLVL.

V is TRBV5-1 and J is TRBJ1-3; 9 nucleotides agree with TRBD1. This CDR3 region has 15 residues. Germline CDR1 is SGHRS and CDR2 is YFSETQ. J gave up 5 bases and V 4 bases, and 7 bases lay outside the gene matches. In nucleotides, the CDR3 is TGCGCCAGCAGCCTTACCGGGACAGGGAGAAACACCATATATTTT. Protein product: CASSLTGTGRNTIYF.